The 32 T cell receptor beta chains presented below share a single source sample, sequenced in a study of tumor-infiltrating lymphocytes in primary liver carcinoma. DNA and RNA were both co-extracted from roughly 18-30 mg of bulk tissue that had not been sorted. The researchers produced TCR beta cDNA from approximately 550 ng total RNA with a constant-region primer. Employing slightly modified ARM-PCR, three nested multiplex PCR rounds were run, and these gave rise to the TCR beta libraries. Amplification in the first two PCR rounds was performed using TRBV1-TRBV30 forward primers and a C-beta reverse primer for around 9 cycles each. TCRdb reanalysed the multiplex PCR reads using MiXCR and keeps one entry per CDR3 protein. Among around 56,000 distinct CDR3 sequences listed, 71% were seen once. Sequencing was carried out using liver tumor tissue from sampling region 2. The subset: tumor region T2, inferior pole. These receptors all come from a man aged 35 to 55 with primary liver carcinoma and hepatitis B virus infection.

This clonotype was found a few times. One base away lies a much larger clone, so this may be a sequencing read error. The chain is built from TRBV7-8 and TRBJ2-5, with D maybe TRBD2 (6 bases). Trimming took 6 bases from V and 2 from J, leaving 13 bases between them. The CDR3 is 14 residues long. CDR1 SGHVS and CDR2 FQNEAQ come from the germline V gene. DNA of the CDR3: TGTGCCAGCAGACTCGGGGGTGGGCAAGAGACCCAGTACTTC. It translates to CASRLGGGQETQYF.

J is TRBJ2-7 and V is TRBV29-1; D is perhaps TRBD2 (5 bases). Germline loops: CDR1 SQVTM, CDR2 ANQGSEA. CDR3 length: 12 residues. The CDR3 DNA reads as TGCAGTGAGAGGTCGGGGTCTGGGGTGCAGTACTTC. Residues: CSERSGSGVQYF.

Note on this clonotype: Because it lacks the conserved phenylalanine or tryptophan at the end, this CDR3 is likely a read error. CDR3 bases: TGTGCCAGCAACTTAGAGTCCGGGATCTCTGGCAAGCAGTACTTA. Its protein is CASNLESGISGKQYL. The chain combines TRBV11-2 with TRBJ2-7, with D possibly TRBD2 on 5 matching bases. Germline V gene data show CDR1 as SGHAT and CDR2 as FQNNGV. The CDR3 sequence is 15 residues long.

This clonotype was detected a few times. The V and J genes are TRBV4-2 and TRBJ2-7; 10 bases are a match to TRBD2. The germline gives CDR1 LGHNA, CDR2 YNFKEQ. Trimming removed 1 base from V and 4 bases from J; junction bases left unmatched: 10. The CDR3 loop spans 17 amino acids. CDR3 bases: TGTGCCAGCAGCCAAGGTCTCGCTAGCGGGAGAACTTACGAGCAGTACTTC. It codes for CASSQGLASGRTYEQYF.

The V call is TRBV9, the J call TRBJ1-6, with 9 bases aligning to TRBD1. The CDR3 sequence is 16 residues long. The germline V gene has CDR1 SGDLS and CDR2 YYNGEE. Germline trimming cut 3 bases from V and 8 bases from J; bases unmatched to any gene: 9. CDR3 nucleotides: TGTGCCAGCAGCGCACTCGGACAGGGGCGGTATTCACCCCTCCACTTT. Protein product: CASSALGQGRYSPLHF. Drawing the rest from reference TRBV9 and TRBJ1-6, the complete variable domain is DSGVTQTPKHLITATGQRVTLRCSPRSGDLSVYWYQQSLDQGLQFLIQYYNGEERAKGNILERFSAQQFPDLHSELNLSSLELGDSALYFCASSALGQGRYSPLHFGNGTRLTVT.

Note on this clonotype: It is likely a read error, because the conserved phenylalanine at the end of the CDR3 is missing. The rearrangement joins TRBV11-2 to TRBJ2-5, with TRBD2 matching over 8 bases. Trimming at V came to 9 bases and at J to 7 bases, leaving 19 bases not matched to a gene. The CDR3 sequence is 16 residues long. The germline gives CDR1 SGHAT, CDR2 FQNNGV. The CDR3 sequence is CASSQTPGGGKGTQYL. DNA for the CDR3: TGTGCCAGTAGCCAAACTCCTGGCGGGGGGAAAGGGACCCAGTACCTA.

As regards this clonotype: The junction and the germline gene differ at one end; a read error may be behind it. The chain recombines TRBV6-5 with TRBJ2-7; possible D gene TRBD1, 6 bases. The CDR3 spans 17 residues. Germline values: CDR1 MNHEY, CDR2 SVGAGI. The CDR3 reads CANSYSIPVGGSYEQYF. For the CDR3, the DNA is TGTGCCAACAGTTACTCGATACCGGTAGGGGGTTCGTACGAGCAGTACTTC.

Comment on this clonotype: One end of the junction varies from germline; a read error may be responsible. The chain is built from TRBV6-2 or TRBV6-3 and TRBJ2-7; 10 bases map to TRBD2. CDR3 size: 13 residues. The germline CDR1 and CDR2 sequences are MNHEY and SVGEGT. The CDR3 loop is CATRASGRNEQYF. CDR3 nucleotide sequence: TGTGCCACCCGGGCTAGCGGGAGAAACGAACAGTACTTC.

To note about this clonotype: Germline and junction disagree at one end, which may indicate a read error. V is TRBV29-1 and J is TRBJ2-1, with 8 bases matching TRBD2. The CDR3 is made up of 14 amino acids. Per germline, CDR1 SQVTM and CDR2 ANQGSEA. CDR3 nucleotides: TGCGGCGTAAGAAGCGGGGGCTCCTACAATGAGCAGTTCTTC. Protein: CGVRSGGSYNEQFF.

In its sample, this clonotype was seen once. A junction end diverges from the germline sequence, so it may reflect a read error. This chain uses TRBV11-2 with TRBJ2-3; D is possibly TRBD2 (5 bases). The germline gives CDR1 SGHAT, CDR2 FQNNGV. CDR3 length: 12 amino acids. The CDR3 nucleotides are TGTGCCAGTAGCGCCAACACTGATACGCAATATTTT. Protein: CASSANTDTQYF.

On this clonotype: The junction differs from germline at one of its ends, possibly a read error. The chain couples TRBV11-3 to TRBJ2-1; D remains ambiguous. CDR1 is SGHNT, CDR2 YENEEA, per germline. CDR3 length: 12 residues. CDR3 DNA: TGTACCAGGAGCTTAAATGTCAATGAGCAGTTCTTC. Protein sequence: CTRSLNVNEQFF.

The V and J genes are TRBV5-1 and TRBJ2-1; TRBD2 agrees at 8 bases. Per the germline V gene, CDR1 is SGHRS and CDR2 is YFSETQ. V lost 6 bases and J lost 4; bases outside the gene matches: 6. This CDR3 has 14 amino acids. The CDR3 bases are TGCGCCAGCACGTTAGCGGGATGTTACAATGAGCAGTTCTTC. Its protein product is CASTLAGCYNEQFF.

A few counts support this clonotype. V gene TRBV6-1 combines with J gene TRBJ2-5; 14 bases map to TRBD2. Germline V CDR1 and CDR2: MNHNS, SASEGT. The CDR3 spans 15 residues. V gave up 4 bases and J gave up 3 bases; unmatched junction bases: 1. CDR3 region: CASSGLAGGKETQYF. Here the CDR3 DNA reads TGTGCCAGCAGTGGACTAGCGGGAGGGAAAGAGACCCAGTACTTC.

As regards this clonotype: At one end the junction does not follow the germline gene, possibly because of a read error. This chain joins TRBV11-2 and TRBJ2-7; 9 bases are a match to TRBD1. Germline CDR1 reads SGHAT; CDR2 reads FQNNGV. The CDR3 runs 15 residues. The CDR3 coding sequence is TGTACCAGCAGCTTACGATGGACAGGGGAAAACGAACAGTACTTC. Translating it yields CTSSLRWTGENEQYF. Full variable domain (missing parts from reference TRBV11-2 and TRBJ2-7): EAGVAQSPRYKIIEKRQSVAFWCNPISGHATLYWYQQILGQGPKLLIQFQNNGVVDDSQLPKDRFSAERLKGVDSTLKIQPAKLEDSAVYLCTSSLRWTGENEQYFGPGTRLTVT.

Points on this clonotype: At one of its ends the junction is not consistent with the germline gene, which may arise from a read error. V is TRBV29-1 and J is TRBJ1-2; 9 bases fit TRBD1. This CDR3 is built from 15 residues. The germline V gene has CDR1 SQVTM and CDR2 ANQGSEA. In DNA form, the CDR3 reads TGTAACGTGGCCCCCCGCCTACAGGGGGCTTTTGGCTACACCTTC. This encodes CNVAPRLQGAFGYTF.

A single count supports this clonotype. V and J are TRBV5-5 and TRBJ1-1; D not resolved. The germline CDR1 and CDR2 sequences are SGHKS and YYEKEE (reference sequence). The V and J ends lost 4 bases and 2 bases respectively, with 15 bases between them. This CDR3 contains 15 residues. DNA of the CDR3: TGTGCCAGCAGCCACAACTTTCAGCGAAACACTGAAGCTTTCTTT. Residues: CASSHNFQRNTEAFF.

Concerning this clonotype itself: One junction end disagrees with the germline gene, perhaps due to a read error. The chain carries TRBV11-2 and TRBJ2-3, with D perhaps given as TRBD1 or TRBD2 (6 bases each). Looked up from germline, CDR1 is SGHAT and CDR2 is FQNNGV. This CDR3 is 16 amino acids long. The CDR3 here is CARSLGGTTGTDTQYF. The CDR3 DNA reads TGTGCCAGAAGCTTAGGGGGGACCACGGGCACCGATACGCAGTATTTT.

As to this clonotype: Its ends do not fully match the called genes, so a read error is possible. This rearrangement joins TRBV10-3 to TRBJ2-3; 8 bases match TRBD1. This CDR3 is built from 15 residues. Germline-derived CDR1 and CDR2 are ENHRY and SYGVKD. CDR3 sequence: CVISAGRGRTDTQYF. The CDR3 DNA reads TGTGTCATCAGTGCTGGCAGGGGGCGCACAGATACGCAGTATTTT.

With regard to this clonotype: The junction differs from germline at one of its ends, possibly a read error. J is TRBJ1-1 and V is TRBV5-4; D is perhaps TRBD1 (6 bases). Germline CDR1 SGHNT, CDR2 YYREEE (reference sequence). This CDR3 contains 15 residues. The CDR3 loop reads CATSLTGSKNTEAFF. The CDR3 coding sequence is TGTGCCACCAGCTTGACAGGCTCGAAGAACACTGAAGCTTTCTTT.

As for this clonotype: This could be a read error, since a much larger clone is one nucleotide away. The chain couples TRBV29-1 to TRBJ2-5; tentative D call: TRBD1 (7 bases). Germline V CDR1 and CDR2: SQVTM, ANQGSEA. The CDR3 length is 13 residues. The CDR3 DNA reads as TGCAGCGTTCGGGACAGTCCTCGGGAGACCCAGTGCTTC. It is translated as CSVRDSPRETQCF. The entire variable domain, with the rest obtained from reference TRBV29-1 and TRBJ2-5, is as follows: SAVISQKPSRDICQRGTSLTIQCQVDSQVTMMFWYRQQPGQSLTLIATANQGSEATYESGFVIDKFPISRPNLTFSTLTVSNMSPEDSSIYLCSVRDSPRETQCFGPGTRLLVL.

This clonotype showed up just once. This rearrangement joins TRBV29-1 to TRBJ2-4, with a weak D call TRBD1 (7 bases). V was cut by 5 bases and J by 9 bases, with 20 bases left in between. The CDR3 contains 14 residues. Germline V gives CDR1 SQVTM, CDR2 ANQGSEA. CDR3 DNA sequence: TGCAGCGTTAGGGGGCAGGGTGTCGGGGGCATTCAGTACTTC. As protein: CSVRGQGVGGIQYF.

A remark on this clonotype: A read error may account for a junction end that differs from germline. The rearrangement joins TRBV11-1 to TRBJ2-4; TRBD2 matches at 10 bases. CDR1 is SGHAT, CDR2 FQDESV, per germline (reference sequence). The CDR3 covers 17 residues. Written as DNA, the CDR3 is TGTGCCAGCAGCTTTACCGGAACTAGCGGGACCAAAAACACTCAGTACTTC. Amino acid sequence: CASSFTGTSGTKNTQYF.

This clonotype is a singleton in its sample. The chain has TRBV11-2 and TRBJ1-4; no reliable D call. V shed 5 bases and J shed 3 bases, with 10 bases lying between them. Germline V lookup: CDR1 SGHAT, CDR2 FQNNGV. The CDR3 consists of 14 residues. Here the CDR3 reads CASSKSSANEKLFF. Here the CDR3 DNA reads TGTGCCAGCAGCAAGTCCTCGGCTAATGAAAAACTGTTTTTT.

This clonotype was counted only a few times. This CDR3 fails to terminate in the conserved phenylalanine or tryptophan, so it likely reflects a read error. The rearrangement uses TRBV11-2 and TRBJ2-5, with unresolved D. This CDR3 contains 13 residues. In germline, CDR1 is SGHAT, CDR2 FQNNGV. Trimming took 3 bases from V and 5 from J, leaving 10 bases between them. The CDR3 nucleotides are TGTGCCAGCAGCTTTCAGGTGGGGGAGACCCAGTACTTA. Its protein product is CASSFQVGETQYL.

A word on this clonotype: Being one base from a much bigger clone, this may be a read error. This sequence joins TRBV6-2 or TRBV6-3 and TRBJ2-5; the D gene is possibly TRBD1 (6 bases). This CDR3 is built from 14 residues. Germline V gene lookup returns CDR1 MNHEY and CDR2 SVGEGT. CDR3 coding DNA: TGTACCAGCAGTTCACGGACAGTTATGGAGACCCAGTACTTC. Translating it yields CTSSSRTVMETQYF.

The rearrangement links TRBV5-1 to TRBJ1-2, with D perhaps TRBD1 (6 bases). The CDR3 extends over 13 amino acids. Trimming pared 0 bases from V and 5 bases from J, leaving 8 bases between. Germline CDR1 is SGHRS and CDR2 is YFSETQ. Written as DNA, the CDR3 is TGCGCCAGCAGCTTGGCAGGGGAATATGGCTACACCTTC. Protein: CASSLAGEYGYTF. The complete variable domain, with remaining parts taken from reference TRBV5-1 and TRBJ1-2, reads KAGVTQTPRYLIKTRGQQVTLSCSPISGHRSVSWYQQTPGQGLQFLFEYFSETQRNKGNFPGRFSGRQFSNSRSEMNVSTLELGDSALYLCASSLAGEYGYTFGSGTRLTVV.

The gene calls are TRBV28 and TRBJ1-2; TRBD1 aligns across 9 bases. With 4 bases clipped from V and 3 bases from J, the junction kept 3 bases outside the gene matches. The CDR3 covers 14 residues. Germline V gene lookup returns CDR1 MDHEN and CDR2 SYDVKM. CDR3 in amino acids: CASSWDREDYGYTF. For the CDR3, the DNA is TGTGCCAGCAGTTGGGACAGGGAGGACTATGGCTACACCTTC.

Concerning this clonotype: Because the CDR3's place on the DNA is in doubt, the DNA is left out and the CDR3 is given as listed by TCRdb. The chain combines TRBV6-5 with TRBJ1-5. The CDR3 numbers 15 amino acids, ends counted. Germline CDR1 and CDR2: MNHEY and SVGAGI. CDR3: CGSSPVGPGNQPRHF.

On this clonotype: Here the CDR3 omits its conserved ending phenylalanine or tryptophan, so a read error is the likely source. The rearrangement links TRBV11-2 to TRBJ2-1; D call uncertain. Germline V CDR1 and CDR2: SGHAT, FQNNGV. The CDR3 covers 15 residues. V was trimmed by 3 bases and J by 5 bases, leaving 14 bases between them. CDR3 region: CASSFNGPLDNEQFL. The DNA for the CDR3 is TGTGCCAGCAGCTTTAACGGGCCACTCGACAATGAGCAGTTCCTC.

This clonotype came up once. The chain uses TRBV30 and TRBJ2-1; a weak D match, TRBD1 (6 bases). The CDR3 spans 14 residues. Germline CDR1 and CDR2: GTSNPN and SVGIG (reference sequence). The CDR3 protein is CISSRDTSYNEQFF. CDR3 sequence (DNA): TGTATCTCCTCTCGGGACACCTCCTACAATGAGCAGTTCTTC.

The chain is built from TRBV6-1 and TRBJ2-7; tentatively, D is TRBD2 (5 bases). CDR1 is MNHNS, CDR2 SASEGT, per germline. The CDR3 is 14 residues long. V was clipped by 2 bases and J by 4 bases, with 12 bases between them. The CDR3 DNA sequence: TGTGCCAGCAGTGAATCCGGGAACTCTTACGAGCAGTACTTC. This codes for CASSESGNSYEQYF.

Details on this clonotype: Sequence at one end of the junction differs from germline and may be a read error. The rearrangement links TRBV24-1 to TRBJ1-1; D not certain. The V gene's germline CDR1 is KGHDR and CDR2 SFDVKD. The CDR3 contains 17 residues. DNA of the CDR3: TGTGCCACCAGTGATTTGCGGCAGCAGGTTATGAACACAGAAGCGTTCTTT. Its translation: CATSDLRQQVMNTEAFF.